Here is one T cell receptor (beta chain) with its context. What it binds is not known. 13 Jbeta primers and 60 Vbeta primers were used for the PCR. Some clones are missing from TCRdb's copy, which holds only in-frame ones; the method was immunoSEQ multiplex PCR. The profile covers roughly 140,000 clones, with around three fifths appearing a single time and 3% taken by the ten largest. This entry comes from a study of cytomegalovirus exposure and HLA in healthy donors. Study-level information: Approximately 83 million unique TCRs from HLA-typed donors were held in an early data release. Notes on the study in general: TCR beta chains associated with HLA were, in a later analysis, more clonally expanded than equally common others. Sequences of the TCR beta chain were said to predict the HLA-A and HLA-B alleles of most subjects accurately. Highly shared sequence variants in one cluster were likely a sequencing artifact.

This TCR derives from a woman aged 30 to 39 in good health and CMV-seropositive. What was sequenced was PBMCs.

The CDR3 here is CASRWGQSNEKLFF. The CDR3 DNA is TGTGCCAGCAGGTGGGGACAGTCTAATGAAAAACTGTTTTTT. V is TRBV27 and J is TRBJ1-4, with 7 bases that match TRBD1. The trim removed 6 bases at V and 3 bases at J, leaving 4 bases unmatched. Germline values: CDR1 MNHEY, CDR2 SMNVEV (reference sequence). The length of the CDR3 is 14 residues.